The 13 T cell receptor beta chains listed next were all sequenced from one sample in a study of beta chain features in type 1 diabetes (dated by TCRdb to 2016 to 2019). Library method: the immunoSEQ multiplex PCR assay. The entire isolated RNA was reverse transcribed using the High Capacity cDNA Reverse Transcription Kit, and thus expressed TCRB transcripts were sequenced. In TCRdb, the immuneACCESS table is reduced to in-frame sequences with V and J assigned. These tables do not hold every clone; where another copy was compared, an unresolved V gene accounts for under half, and the others remain unexplained. The sample has 680,000 or so clones on record, around 15% of them singletons. Clones ranked in the top ten supply roughly 0.098% of the sample. Input material: naive CD4+ T cells from blood. Read against the paper, the sample's cell subset or site label means: true naive CD4+ T cells. The receptor set was obtained from a man aged 18 to 30 in good health.

This clone has more than one count but fewer than ten. J is TRBJ1-2 and V is TRBV5-1, with no clear D. CDR1 and CDR2 (germline): SGHRS, YFSETQ. The CDR3 sequence is 13 residues long. Trimming took 0 bases from V and 8 from J, leaving 11 bases between them. CDR3 in amino acids: CASSLGTEWGYTF. The CDR3 nucleotides read TGCGCCAGCAGCTTGGGAACAGAGTGGGGCTACACCTTC.

This clone was found a few times. The genes are TRBV6-5 and TRBJ2-7; D perhaps matches TRBD2 (6 bases). V was shortened by 11 bases and J by 7 bases, with 18 bases between the two germline ends. In germline, CDR1 is MNHEY, CDR2 SVGAGI. CDR3 size: 12 residues. The CDR3 DNA reads as TGTGCCGCGCGGGGCCCCGGGGTAGAGCAGTACTTC. Protein sequence: CAARGPGVEQYF.

The CDR3 reads CAWNNRVWNTDTQYF. The CDR3 region has the DNA TGTGCCTGGAATAACAGGGTCTGGAACACAGATACGCAGTATTTT. The chain couples TRBV30 to TRBJ2-3; D possibly corresponds to TRBD1 (6 bases). Trimming stripped 4 bases from V and 2 bases from J, with 16 bases between. Germline CDR1 reads GTSNPN; CDR2 reads SVGIG (reference sequence). The CDR3 consists of 15 residues.

The chain joins TRBV4-3 to TRBJ2-3; D is unclear. The V gene's germline CDR1 is LGHNA and CDR2 YSLEER. The V end lost 5 bases, the J end lost 2 bases, and 14 bases lay between the germline ends. The CDR3 runs to 15 residues. CDR3 nucleotides: TGCGCCAGCAGCTCCATTGTTGAGCCCACAGATACGCAGTATTTT. As protein: CASSSIVEPTDTQYF.

The sample holds a few counts of this clone. V and J are TRBV4-1 and TRBJ1-1; D might be TRBD1 (6 bases). From germline, CDR1 is MGHRA and CDR2 YSYEKL. Between the trimmed V and J ends, which lost 1 base and 1 base, there was a span of 19 bases. The CDR3 covers 18 residues. CDR3 loop: CASSQAPIRTAKNTEAFF. As DNA, the CDR3 is TGCGCCAGCAGCCAAGCCCCTATCAGGACAGCCAAGAACACTGAAGCTTTCTTT.

The J gene is TRBJ2-7, the V gene TRBV4-1; 7 bases are a match to TRBD2. CDR1 is MGHRA and CDR2 is YSYEKL in the germline V gene. The J segment lost 3 bases and the V segment lost 0 bases, leaving 5 bases of the junction unmatched. The CDR3 covers 15 residues. The DNA of the CDR3 is TGCGCCAGCAGCCAAGATCTTGCGGGGGACTACGAGCAGTACTTC. Encoded protein: CASSQDLAGDYEQYF.

This clone was recorded a few times. V is TRBV28 and J is TRBJ1-2; no firm D call. V lost 3 bases, J lost 6 bases, and 8 bases lay in between. CDR3 length equals 12 residues. The germline V gene has CDR1 MDHEN and CDR2 SYDVKM. CDR3 sequence (DNA): TGTGCCAGCAGTTTGAAGGGTCATGGCTACACCTTC. Amino acids: CASSLKGHGYTF.

There are a few counts of this clone. This sequence joins TRBV15 and TRBJ2-3; perhaps TRBD2 as D (6 bases). This CDR3 region has 16 residues. Between the trimmed V and J ends, which lost 4 bases and 0 bases, there was a span of 14 bases. CDR1 LNHNV and CDR2 YYDKDF come from the germline V gene (reference sequence). The CDR3 sequence: CATSTGRQASTDTQYF. The CDR3 nucleotides are TGTGCCACCAGCACAGGGAGGCAGGCTAGCACAGATACGCAGTATTTT. Filled out from reference TRBV15 and TRBJ2-3, the complete variable domain reads DAMVIQNPRYQVTQFGKPVTLSCSQTLNHNVMYWYQQKSSQAPKLLFHYYDKDFNNEADTPDNFQSRRPNTSFCFLDIRSPGLGDTAMYLCATSTGRQASTDTQYFGPGTRLTVL.

The J gene is TRBJ2-3, the V gene TRBV5-1; D gene unclear. CDR1 and CDR2 from the germline V gene are SGHRS and YFSETQ. CDR3 size: 14 residues. Trimming shortened V by 3 bases and J by 0 bases, and 8 bases separated the two germline ends. CDR3 nucleotides: TGCGCCAGCAGCTCTGCAGACAGCACAGATACGCAGTATTTT. Encoded protein: CASSSADSTDTQYF.

CDR3 bases: TGCGCCAGCAGCTTCCCGGGACTAGCGGGGCGCTCCTACAATGAGCAGTTCTTC. This encodes CASSFPGLAGRSYNEQFF. This chain uses TRBV5-1 with TRBJ2-1, with TRBD2 identical over 13 bases. This CDR3 comprises 18 residues. Germline loops: CDR1 SGHRS, CDR2 YFSETQ. The ends lost 2 bases at V and 0 bases at J; junction bases unmatched: 5.

The chain joins TRBV14 to TRBJ2-7, with unresolved D. Germline CDR1 and CDR2: SGHDN and FVKESK. Trimming removed 1 base at V and 5 bases at J, with 3 bases between. This CDR3 is built from 11 residues. The CDR3 DNA sequence: TGTGCCAGCAGCCAAGGGGACGAGCAGTACTTC. Protein: CASSQGDEQYF.

The chain carries TRBV9 and TRBJ2-6; 7 positions match TRBD1. The CDR3 totals 16 residues. With 7 bases clipped from V and 0 bases from J, the junction kept 7 bases outside the gene matches. The germline gives CDR1 SGDLS, CDR2 YYNGEE. CDR3: CASRTGLYSGANVLTF. The DNA of the CDR3 is TGTGCCAGCCGGACAGGATTATACTCTGGGGCCAACGTCCTGACTTTC.

This chain joins TRBV15 and TRBJ2-6, with D perhaps TRBD2 (6 bases). The CDR3 length is 19 residues. The germline V gene has CDR1 LNHNV and CDR2 YYDKDF (reference sequence). V lost 0 bases, J lost 1 base, and 16 bases lay in between. The CDR3 DNA follows: TGTGCCACCAGCAGAGATGGGACTGCTACTGGATCTGGGGCCAACGTCCTGACTTTC. This codes for CATSRDGTATGSGANVLTF.